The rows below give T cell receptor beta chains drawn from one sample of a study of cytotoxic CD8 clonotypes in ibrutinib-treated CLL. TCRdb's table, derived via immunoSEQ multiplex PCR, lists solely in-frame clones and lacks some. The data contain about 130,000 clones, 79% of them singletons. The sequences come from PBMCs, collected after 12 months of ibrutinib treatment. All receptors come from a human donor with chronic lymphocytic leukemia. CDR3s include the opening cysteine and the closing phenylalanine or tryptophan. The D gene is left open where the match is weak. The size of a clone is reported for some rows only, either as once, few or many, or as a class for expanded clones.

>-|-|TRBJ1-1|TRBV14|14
CASSSRGEVSKAFF
TGTGCCAGCAGCTCCCGGGGGGAAGTCTCGAAGGCTTTCTTT
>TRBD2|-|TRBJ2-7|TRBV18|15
CASSPPSTSGYEQYF
TGTGCCAGCTCACCACCGTCGACTAGCGGGTACGAGCAGTACTTC
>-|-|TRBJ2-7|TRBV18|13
CASSVSGTYEQYF
TGTGCCAGCTCAGTATCAGGGACCTACGAGCAGTACTTC
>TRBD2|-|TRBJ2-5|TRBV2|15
CASSVWGGTSGTQYF
TGTGCCAGCAGTGTTTGGGGGGGGACCTCAGGGACCCAGTACTTC
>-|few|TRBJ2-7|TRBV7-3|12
CASSFREGEQYF
TGTGCCAGCAGCTTCAGGGAAGGCGAGCAGTACTTC
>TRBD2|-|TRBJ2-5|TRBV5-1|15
CASSLTSGREETQYF
TGCGCCAGCAGCTTAACTAGCGGGAGGGAAGAGACCCAGTACTTC
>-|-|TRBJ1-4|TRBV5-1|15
CASSFDPLRNEKLFF
TGCGCCAGCAGCTTTGATCCACTCCGAAATGAAAAACTGTTTTTT
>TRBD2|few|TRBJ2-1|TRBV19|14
CASSLGLAINEQFF
TGTGCCAGTAGTCTCGGACTAGCGATCAATGAGCAGTTCTTC
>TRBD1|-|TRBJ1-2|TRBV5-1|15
CASSPSTGGGYGYTF
TGCGCCAGCAGCCCATCGACAGGGGGCGGTTATGGCTACACCTTC
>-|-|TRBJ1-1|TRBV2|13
CASSTDGGTEAFF
TGTGCCAGCTCGACCGACGGGGGCACTGAAGCTTTCTTT
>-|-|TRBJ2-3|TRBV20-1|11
CSAMTGDTQYF
TGCAGTGCTATGACGGGAGATACGCAGTATTTT
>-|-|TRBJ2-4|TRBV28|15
CASSPQGGAKNIQYF
TGTGCCAGCAGTCCTCAAGGGGGGGCCAAAAACATTCAGTACTTC
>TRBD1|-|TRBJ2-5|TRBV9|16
CASSVGTQGVGETQYF
TGTGCCAGCAGCGTAGGTACACAGGGGGTTGGAGAGACCCAGTACTTC